These 18 T cell receptor beta chains share one sample of origin, sequenced in a study of radiotherapy plus CTLA-4 blockade in lung cancer. Assay used: immunoSEQ multiplex PCR; TCRdb lists only in-frame clones, some missing. The sample records tens of thousands of clones, roughly 76% being singletons. The sequencing used peripheral blood, collected from a patient treated with radiotherapy plus ipilimumab. The receptors come from a human donor with non-small cell lung cancer who had a complete response to radiotherapy plus ipilimumab.

This clone was picked up one time. The rearrangement joins TRBV9 to TRBJ2-1; 7 nucleotides match TRBD1. Germline CDR1 reads SGDLS; CDR2 reads YYNGEE. V lost 0 bases and J lost 3; bases outside the gene matches: 3. The CDR3 runs 15 residues. DNA for the CDR3: TGTGCCAGCAGCGTAGTCGGGGACAGCTACAATGAGCAGTTCTTC. Translating it yields CASSVVGDSYNEQFF.

The rearrangement joins TRBV6-6 to TRBJ1-2; 8 nucleotides line up with TRBD1. The CDR3 has 15 residues. V gave up 5 bases and J gave up 5 bases; unmatched junction bases: 10. Germline CDR1 reads MNHNY; CDR2 reads SVGAGI (reference sequence). The chain's CDR3 is CASSDPRTGIYGYTF. The CDR3 DNA follows: TGTGCCAGCAGTGATCCGAGGACAGGGATATATGGCTACACCTTC.

The CDR3 protein is CASDRGRVYEQYF. DNA of the CDR3: TGTGCCAGCGACCGCGGGAGAGTCTACGAGCAGTACTTC. This rearrangement joins TRBV6-1 to TRBJ2-7, with 7 bases lining up with TRBD2. The germline V gene has CDR1 MNHNS and CDR2 SASEGT. This CDR3 is built from 13 residues. The V and J ends lost 8 bases and 3 bases, in that order; junction bases with no gene match: 7.

The chain combines TRBV5-1 with TRBJ1-1; a possible D gene is TRBD1 (5 bases). Looked up from germline, CDR1 is SGHRS and CDR2 is YFSETQ. V was pared by 3 bases and J by 8 bases, with 29 bases between. The CDR3 loop spans 18 amino acids. In nucleotides, the CDR3 is TGCGCCAGCAGCTCCCGGCCCGGGGGTGGGAGCGCTTATGGGGAAGCTTTCTTT. Amino acids: CASSSRPGGGSAYGEAFF.

In this sample, this clone turned up a few times. The chain links TRBV19 to TRBJ2-7; 10 bases are shared with TRBD1. This CDR3 region has 15 residues. The germline V gene has CDR1 LNHDA and CDR2 SQIVND (reference sequence). The V segment lost 5 bases and the J segment 3 bases; nucleotides outside the gene matches: 7. The CDR3 DNA follows: TGTGCCAGTAGTTCCCGGACAGGGGGGCTCTACGAGCAGTACTTC. It specifies CASSSRTGGLYEQYF.

The genes are TRBV19 and TRBJ1-2; D unresolved. The germline V gene has CDR1 LNHDA and CDR2 SQIVND (reference sequence). V gave up 7 bases and J gave up 2 bases, with 14 bases separating them. This CDR3 contains 14 residues. The CDR3 nucleotides are TGTGCCAGTACTCCCTACGCGGGAAACTATGGCTACACCTTC. Translation: CASTPYAGNYGYTF.

The chain carries TRBV11-2 and TRBJ2-5; possible D gene TRBD1, 5 bases. Germline lookup yields CDR1 SGHAT and CDR2 FQNNGV. CDR3 length: 15 residues. V shed 0 bases and J shed 1 base, with 9 bases lying between them. This chain's CDR3 is CASSLEYRPQETQYF. CDR3 sequence (DNA): TGTGCCAGCAGCTTAGAATACAGGCCCCAAGAGACCCAGTACTTC.

This chain links TRBV18 with TRBJ2-7, with TRBD1 matching 7 bases. Germline values: CDR1 KGHSH, CDR2 LQKENI. The V and J ends lost 3 bases and 1 base, in that order; junction bases with no gene match: 3. The CDR3 contains 14 residues. CDR3 DNA sequence: TGTGCCAGCTCACCCACGGGACAGTCCTACGAGCAGTACTTC. Translating it yields CASSPTGQSYEQYF.

The chain recombines TRBV19 with TRBJ2-7; TRBD1 is a possible D gene (6 bases). With 4 bases removed from V and 3 bases from J, the gap between germline ends came to 13 bases. Germline CDR1 LNHDA, CDR2 SQIVND (reference sequence). The CDR3 extends over 14 amino acids. As DNA, the CDR3 is TGTGCCAGTAGTACCAGGGGTATTATCTACGAGCAGTACTTC. This translates into CASSTRGIIYEQYF.

Only a few counts were recorded for this clone. The V call is TRBV6-5, the J call TRBJ1-1, with TRBD1 as a possible D gene (5 bases). CDR1 MNHEY and CDR2 SVGAGI come from the germline V gene. Trimming took 0 bases from V and 4 from J, leaving 12 bases between them. This CDR3 is 15 amino acids long. The CDR3 DNA sequence: TGTGCCAGCAGTTACTCGAATCAGGGCCGCACTGAAGCTTTCTTT. It encodes CASSYSNQGRTEAFF.

This clone has only one observation. This chain joins TRBV2 and TRBJ1-2; D might be TRBD1 (5 bases). Trimming cost V 11 bases and J 8 bases, with 21 bases left between them. Germline values: CDR1 SNHLY, CDR2 FYNNEI. This CDR3 has 13 residues. Written as DNA, the CDR3 is TGTGCCGACATGGGTCGGGGGTTGGACGGCTACACCTTC. Encoded protein: CADMGRGLDGYTF.

The rearrangement uses TRBV10-2 and TRBJ2-7; D gene unclear. The length of the CDR3 is 14 residues. Trimming shortened V by 7 bases and J by 1 base, and 14 bases separated the two germline ends. Germline V gene sequence: CDR1 WSHSY, CDR2 SAAADI. The CDR3 sequence is CASIPGPQSYEQYF. CDR3 in DNA: TGCGCCAGCATTCCTGGGCCACAGTCCTACGAGCAGTACTTC.

The rearrangement joins TRBV5-1 to TRBJ2-3, with 13 nucleotides matching TRBD2. V trimming: 1 base; J trimming: 13 bases; junction bases outside the gene matches: 21. The germline CDR1 and CDR2 sequences are SGHRS and YFSETQ. This CDR3 contains 19 residues. The CDR3 region is CASSLRSQTGTSGTLEKYF. The CDR3, as DNA: TGCGCCAGCAGCTTGCGGAGCCAAACCGGGACTAGCGGGACCCTGGAAAAGTATTTT.

V usage is TRBV19 and J usage is TRBJ1-2, with a tentative D call TRBD1 (5 bases). In germline, CDR1 is LNHDA, CDR2 SQIVND (reference sequence). The V and J ends lost 3 bases and 8 bases respectively, with 10 bases between them. The CDR3 runs 12 residues. The chain's CDR3 is CASSIWGDGYTF. The CDR3 region has the DNA TGTGCCAGTAGTATCTGGGGGGACGGCTACACCTTC.

The genes are TRBV2 and TRBJ1-1; D unclear. The CDR3 has 13 amino acids. The germline V gene has CDR1 SNHLY and CDR2 FYNNEI. V dropped 5 bases and J dropped 1 base, with 8 bases sitting between them. CDR3 DNA sequence: TGTGCCAGCAGTACCGGGAAGAACACTGAAGCTTTCTTT. Amino acid sequence: CASSTGKNTEAFF.

The chain carries TRBV7-2 and TRBJ2-5; TRBD1 matches at 8 bases. The DNA end favors TRBJ2-7, so the J call may be wrong. Germline CDR1 reads SGHTA; CDR2 reads FQGNSA. The CDR3 length is 15 residues. CDR3 coding DNA: TGTGCCAGCAGCCCCCGAGGGCAGGGGGCATACGAGCAGTACTTC. Amino acids: CASSPRGQGAYEQYF.

Turning to this clone: The sample has other DNA sequences that encode this CDR3 too. This chain connects TRBV2 to TRBJ2-3, with 14 bases matching TRBD2. The junction had 6 bases not matched to a gene; V was cut back by 6 bases and J by 10 bases. Germline CDR1 reads SNHLY; CDR2 reads FYNNEI. The CDR3 has 14 amino acids. In DNA, the CDR3 is TGTGCCAGCAGGGGGACTAGCGGGAGCGCCTCGCAGTATTTT. Translating it yields CASRGTSGSASQYF.

Here the CDR3 DNA reads TGTGCCAGCAGCTTGGAATATAATCAGGGTAATAAGCCCCAGCATTTT. Translating it yields CASSLEYNQGNKPQHF. This chain links TRBV7-9 with TRBJ1-5, with D perhaps TRBD1 (5 bases). The ends were cut back, 3 bases at V and 8 bases at J, with 20 bases in the middle. Germline assignment: CDR1 SEHNR and CDR2 FQNEAQ (reference sequence). CDR3 length: 16 residues.